One and the same sample provided the 26 T cell receptor beta chains below, sequenced in a study of cytomegalovirus exposure and HLA in healthy donors. 60 Vbeta and 13 Jbeta primers were used in PCR. The data were produced by immunoSEQ multiplex PCR, yet TCRdb's version contains in-frame clones alone and is incomplete. This table has 250,000 or so clones, around 80% appearing once. The sample consisted of PBMCs. The receptors originated from a woman in her sixties in good health and CMV-seropositive.

The V and J genes are TRBV25-1 and TRBJ2-1; D uncertain. CDR3 length: 11 residues. CDR1 MGHDK and CDR2 SYGVNS come from the germline V gene. Trimming removed 1 base at V and 9 bases at J, with 4 bases between. The CDR3 region is CASSESGEQFF. The CDR3 coding sequence is TGTGCCAGCAGTGAATCCGGTGAGCAGTTCTTC. Filled out from reference TRBV25-1 and TRBJ2-1, the complete variable domain reads EADIYQTPRYLVIGTGKKITLECSQTMGHDKMYWYQQDPGMELHLIHYSYGVNSTEKGDLSSESTVSRIRTEHFPLTLESARPSHTSQYLCASSESGEQFFGPGTRLTVL.

CDR3 DNA: TGTGCCTGGAGTGGACTAGTCTCCGAGCAGTACTTC. Protein: CAWSGLVSEQYF. The V and J genes are TRBV30 and TRBJ2-7, with TRBD2 as a possible D gene (6 bases). Germline CDR1 reads GTSNPN; CDR2 reads SVGIG (reference sequence). The CDR3 runs to 12 residues. V was shortened by 1 base and J by 6 bases, with 10 bases between the two germline ends. The full variable domain, completed using reference TRBV30 and TRBJ2-7, is SQTIHQWPATLVQPVGSPLSLECTVEGTSNPNLYWYRQAAGRGLQLLFYSVGIGQISSEVPQNLSASRPQDRQFILSSKKLLLSDSGFYLCAWSGLVSEQYFGPGTRLTVT.

The CDR3 nucleotides are TGTGCCAGTAGTCTATGGACAGTCAACTATGGCTACACCTTC. This sequence encodes CASSLWTVNYGYTF. This chain joins TRBV19 and TRBJ1-2; weak D call: TRBD1 (6 bases). The V end lost 5 bases, the J end lost 2 bases, and 12 bases lay between the germline ends. The CDR3 sequence is 14 residues long. Per germline, CDR1 LNHDA and CDR2 SQIVND (reference sequence).

This sequence joins TRBV19 and TRBJ1-1, with D perhaps TRBD1 (5 bases). Looked up from germline, CDR1 is LNHDA and CDR2 is SQIVND (reference sequence). The CDR3 spans 13 residues. V shed 10 bases and J shed 4 bases, with 16 bases lying between them. CDR3 DNA: TGTGCCACCTCATTGGGAAGGGGCACTGAAGCTTTCTTT. It encodes CATSLGRGTEAFF. The full variable domain, rest sourced from reference TRBV19 and TRBJ1-1, is DGGITQSPKYLFRKEGQNVTLSCEQNLNHDAMYWYRQDPGQGLRLIYYSQIVNDFQKGDIAEGYSVSREKKESFPLTVTSAQKNPTAFYLCATSLGRGTEAFFGQGTRLTVV.

This chain joins TRBV10-1 and TRBJ1-5; D gene unclear. CDR1 WNHNN and CDR2 SYGVQD come from the germline V gene (reference sequence). V dropped 3 bases and J dropped 3 bases, with 18 bases sitting between them. CDR3 length: 17 residues. The CDR3 region has the DNA TGCGCCAGCAGTGACAGAGGGATATCGGAGGACAATCAGCCCCAGCATTTT. It yields the protein CASSDRGISEDNQPQHF.

V gene TRBV7-2 combines with J gene TRBJ1-2; TRBD1 aligns across 7 bases. The CDR3 runs 13 residues. J gave up 3 bases and V 6 bases, and 4 bases lay outside the gene matches. Germline CDR1 is SGHTA and CDR2 is FQGNSA. The CDR3 region has the DNA TGTGCCAGCAGAGACAGGGACCACTATGGCTACACCTTC. This encodes CASRDRDHYGYTF.

The J gene is TRBJ1-5, the V gene TRBV28; a weak D match, TRBD1 (5 bases). Germline CDR1 is MDHEN and CDR2 is SYDVKM. The CDR3 runs to 14 residues. Trimming shortened V by 5 bases and J by 6 bases, and 14 bases separated the two germline ends. The CDR3, as DNA: TGTGCCAGCAGTGGCCCGATCGGGGGTCAGCCCCAGCATTTT. It encodes CASSGPIGGQPQHF.

J is TRBJ1-6 and V is TRBV14; D is undetermined. Trimming shortened V by 4 bases and J by 14 bases, and 9 bases separated the two germline ends. The CDR3 is 11 amino acids. The germline gives CDR1 SGHDN, CDR2 FVKESK. CDR3 DNA: TGTGCCAGCAGCCTTTCCGGGACCCTCCACTTT. This gives the protein CASSLSGTLHF.

The chain's CDR3 is CATGTGARGANVLTF. CDR3 DNA sequence: TGCGCCACCGGGACAGGGGCCCGAGGGGCCAACGTCCTGACTTTC. The genes are TRBV10-2 and TRBJ2-6, with 10 bases fitting TRBD1. J lost 4 bases, V lost 10 bases, and 7 bases had no gene match. The CDR3 consists of 15 residues. The germline CDR1 and CDR2 sequences are WSHSY and SAAADI.

This chain connects TRBV5-1 to TRBJ1-1, with D possibly matching TRBD1 (6 bases). Germline CDR1 reads SGHRS; CDR2 reads YFSETQ. There are 15 residues in the CDR3. V lost 4 bases to trimming and J lost 1 base, with 14 bases between them. This CDR3 reads CASSPGGRANTEAFF. For the CDR3, the DNA is TGCGCCAGCAGCCCGGGGGGCAGGGCGAACACTGAAGCTTTCTTT. The variable domain in full, completed from reference TRBV5-1 and TRBJ1-1, reads KAGVTQTPRYLIKTRGQQVTLSCSPISGHRSVSWYQQTPGQGLQFLFEYFSETQRNKGNFPGRFSGRQFSNSRSEMNVSTLELGDSALYLCASSPGGRANTEAFFGQGTRLTVV.

The CDR3 DNA sequence: TGTGCCAGTACCCGGACTTGGGTGAACACTGAAGCTTTCTTT. Protein sequence: CASTRTWVNTEAFF. The rearrangement joins TRBV19 to TRBJ1-1; unclear D gene. Trimming left V 7 bases short and J 0 bases short, with 12 bases between. The CDR3 runs to 14 residues. The germline V gene encodes CDR1 LNHDA and CDR2 SQIVND (reference sequence).

This chain uses TRBV27 with TRBJ2-1; D is ambiguous. V shed 8 bases and J shed 4 bases, with 12 bases lying between them. In germline, CDR1 is MNHEY, CDR2 SMNVEV (reference sequence). The CDR3 totals 13 residues. The CDR3 DNA sequence: TGTGCCAGCTCCCCCAGAAATTACAATGAGCAGTTCTTC. It yields the protein CASSPRNYNEQFF.

With regard to this clone: Other DNA variants within this sample encode the same CDR3. This chain connects TRBV5-1 to TRBJ2-3, with a possible D match to TRBD2 (6 bases). The CDR3 length is 14 residues. The germline V gene has CDR1 SGHRS and CDR2 YFSETQ. Trimming removed 4 bases from V and 0 bases from J, with 9 bases in between. The CDR3 DNA follows: TGCGCCAGCAGCCCGGGACTTAGCACAGATACGCAGTATTTT. It codes for CASSPGLSTDTQYF.

The genes are TRBV7-2 and TRBJ2-1; 8 bases fit TRBD1. This CDR3 has 16 residues. After removal of 5 bases from V and 2 bases from J, the junction contained 8 bases not matched to a gene. Germline CDR1 and CDR2: SGHTA and FQGNSA. This CDR3 reads CASSLGQGLTYNEQFF. The CDR3 DNA sequence: TGTGCCAGCAGCCTCGGACAGGGTCTTACCTACAATGAGCAGTTCTTC.

V is TRBV6-5 and J is TRBJ1-6; weak D call: TRBD1 (5 bases). Germline V gene lookup returns CDR1 MNHEY and CDR2 SVGAGI. Trimming removed 9 bases from V and 9 bases from J, with 18 bases in between. The CDR3 covers 14 residues. This CDR3 reads CASSGTWFGSPLHF. CDR3 DNA: TGTGCCAGTTCCGGGACTTGGTTTGGTTCACCCCTCCACTTT.

The V gene is TRBV27, the J gene TRBJ2-3; possibly TRBD2 for D (5 bases). Per germline, CDR1 MNHEY and CDR2 SMNVEV (reference sequence). This CDR3 contains 15 residues. Trimming left V 0 bases short and J 8 bases short, with 15 bases between. CDR3 DNA sequence: TGTGCCAGCAGTTTATCGGAGCCACTAGTTACTACGCAGTATTTT. Its protein product is CASSLSEPLVTTQYF.

The rearrangement joins TRBV5-1 to TRBJ2-5, with TRBD1 matching 7 bases. The closer fit of TRBJ2-7 to the DNA end suggests the J call may be wrong. This CDR3 contains 14 residues. CDR1 and CDR2 (germline): SGHRS, YFSETQ. The CDR3 DNA reads TGCGCCAGCAGTCGACGGGGACAGTCCTACGAGCAGTACTTC. Encoded protein: CASSRRGQSYEQYF.

The V call is TRBV12-5, the J call TRBJ1-2, with a possible D match to TRBD1 (5 bases). The CDR3 runs 12 residues. The germline V and J ends were trimmed by 5 bases and 8 bases, with 12 bases remaining between them. Per the germline V gene, CDR1 is LGHNT and CDR2 is FRNRAP. The chain's CDR3 is CASGPAGIGYTF. The CDR3 DNA follows: TGTGCTAGTGGTCCGGCAGGGATAGGCTACACCTTC.

J is TRBJ1-2 and V is TRBV11-2; maybe TRBD1 (5 bases). This CDR3 comprises 17 residues. V lost 3 bases, J lost 0 bases, and 17 bases lay in between. CDR1 is SGHAT, CDR2 FQNNGV, per germline. Written as DNA, the CDR3 is TGTGCCAGCAGCTTCCTGGAGACAGAACGACCTAACTATGGCTACACCTTC. This encodes CASSFLETERPNYGYTF.

The V call is TRBV7-2, the J call TRBJ1-5, with a weak D call TRBD1 (6 bases). The CDR3 is 15 residues long. Trimming stripped 0 bases from V and 7 bases from J, with 13 bases between. Looked up from germline, CDR1 is SGHTA and CDR2 is FQGNSA. This CDR3 reads CASSLATGWGQPQHF. The CDR3 DNA is TGTGCCAGCAGCTTAGCAACAGGGTGGGGGCAGCCCCAGCATTTT.

V and J are TRBV9 and TRBJ2-7; unclear D gene. V was pared by 4 bases and J by 5 bases, with 22 bases between. Germline V gene data show CDR1 as SGDLS and CDR2 as YYNGEE. The CDR3 length is 16 residues. CDR3 DNA: TGTGCCAGCAGCTTAACCCCCGCACAGAACATAGACGAGCAGTACTTC. Its protein is CASSLTPAQNIDEQYF.

V and J are TRBV18 and TRBJ1-1; no clear D gene. The CDR3 has 15 residues. Trimming left V 6 bases short and J 1 base short, with 15 bases between. Germline V gene sequence: CDR1 KGHSH, CDR2 LQKENI. The CDR3 spells CASSPAALGNTEAFF. The CDR3 region has the DNA TGTGCCAGCTCCCCAGCGGCGTTGGGGAACACTGAAGCTTTCTTT.

The V gene is TRBV28, the J gene TRBJ2-5, with 7 nucleotides matching TRBD2. Germline assignment: CDR1 MDHEN and CDR2 SYDVKM. Germline trimming cut 2 bases from V and 5 bases from J; bases unmatched to any gene: 5. The length of the CDR3 is 14 residues. DNA for the CDR3: TGTGCCAGCAGTTTAGCCGGGAGGAAGGAGACCCAGTACTTC. It codes for CASSLAGRKETQYF.

The rearrangement uses TRBV5-4 and TRBJ1-2; D is perhaps TRBD1 (6 bases). The V end lost 0 bases, the J end lost 2 bases, and 11 bases lay between the germline ends. The germline V gene encodes CDR1 SGHNT and CDR2 YYREEE (reference sequence). This CDR3 comprises 15 residues. This CDR3 is CASSLGVRGNYGYTF. The CDR3 DNA sequence: TGTGCCAGCAGCTTGGGGGTCAGGGGAAACTATGGCTACACCTTC.

The chain employs TRBV9 and TRBJ2-1; perhaps TRBD2 as D (6 bases). The ends were cut back, 4 bases at V and 4 bases at J, with 15 bases in the middle. Germline V gene sequence: CDR1 SGDLS, CDR2 YYNGEE. The CDR3 runs to 15 residues. The DNA for the CDR3 is TGTGCCAGCAGCTTGTACCGGGAGCGATACAATGAGCAGTTCTTC. It encodes CASSLYRERYNEQFF. Based on the CDR3 plus reference TRBV9 and TRBJ2-1, the full variable domain is DSGVTQTPKHLITATGQRVTLRCSPRSGDLSVYWYQQSLDQGLQFLIQYYNGEERAKGNILERFSAQQFPDLHSELNLSSLELGDSALYFCASSLYRERYNEQFFGPGTRLTVL.

The gene calls are TRBV14 and TRBJ2-7, with D possibly TRBD2 on 6 matching bases. V was shortened by 2 bases and J by 7 bases, with 15 bases between the two germline ends. CDR1 and CDR2 from the germline V gene are SGHDN and FVKESK. The CDR3 has 14 amino acids. The CDR3 DNA sequence: TGTGCCAGCAGCCAACAAATCCTCGCGGGGGAGCAGTACTTC. Encoded protein: CASSQQILAGEQYF. Full variable domain (remainder filled in from reference TRBV14 and TRBJ2-7): EAGVTQFPSHSVIEKGQTVTLRCDPISGHDNLYWYRRVMGKEIKFLLHFVKESKQDESGMPNNRFLAERTGGTYSTLKVQPAELEDSGVYFCASSQQILAGEQYFGPGTRLTVT.